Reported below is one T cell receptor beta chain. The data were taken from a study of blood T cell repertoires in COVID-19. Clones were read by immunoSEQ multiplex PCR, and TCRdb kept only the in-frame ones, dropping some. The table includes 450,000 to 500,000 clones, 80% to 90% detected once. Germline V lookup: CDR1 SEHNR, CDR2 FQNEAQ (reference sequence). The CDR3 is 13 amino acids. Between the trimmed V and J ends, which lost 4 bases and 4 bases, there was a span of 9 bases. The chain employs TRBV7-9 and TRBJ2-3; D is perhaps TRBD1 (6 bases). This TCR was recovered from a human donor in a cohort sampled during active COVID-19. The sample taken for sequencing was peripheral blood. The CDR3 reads CASSWDNSDTQYF. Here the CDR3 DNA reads TGTGCCAGCAGCTGGGACAACTCAGATACGCAGTATTTT.